The source of this TCR beta chain is a study of blood T cell repertoires in COVID-19. Profiled with immunoSEQ multiplex PCR; TCRdb holds only in-frame clones, not every one. The table has almost 70,000 clones, nearly 80% seen once; the top ten hold 45% to 60%. The clonotype was recovered from a human donor in a cohort sampled during active COVID-19. Sequencing input: peripheral blood.

The CDR3 nucleotides are TGCGCCAGCAGCTTCGACAACGGGGCTGAAGCTTTCTTT. This translates into CASSFDNGAEAFF. This sequence joins TRBV5-1 and TRBJ1-1; D ambiguous. Germline assignment: CDR1 SGHRS and CDR2 YFSETQ. The CDR3 consists of 13 residues. With 2 bases removed from V and 6 bases from J, the gap between germline ends came to 11 bases.